Listed below are T cell receptor beta chains from one sample, sequenced in a study of blood T cell repertoires in COVID-19. Clones were sequenced by immunoSEQ multiplex PCR, and TCRdb holds only the in-frame ones, with some missing. The profile covers roughly 120,000 clones, with around 80% appearing a single time and roughly 6.2% taken by the ten largest. Material for sequencing was peripheral blood. The receptor set was obtained from a man between 65 and 80 years old with acute or convalescent COVID-19. Both conserved end residues are part of each CDR3. The order of the fields is J gene, V gene, CDR3 protein.

J: TRBJ1-1; V: TRBV15; CDR3: CATSRPDRLNTEAFF
J: TRBJ2-1; V: TRBV5-1; CDR3: CASSSSGGLAGLYNEQFF
J: TRBJ1-2; V: TRBV27; CDR3: CASSSARGDTNYGYTF
J: TRBJ2-7; V: TRBV7-9; CDR3: CASSGLGAGAYEQYF
J: TRBJ1-3; V: TRBV28; CDR3: CASSLGSGPGNTIYF
J: TRBJ1-2; V: TRBV5-1; CDR3: CASSFDRNYGYTF
J: TRBJ1-5; V: TRBV6-5; CDR3: CASTRKPGQNQPQHF
J: TRBJ2-7; V: TRBV2; CDR3: CASSVESEREQYF
J: TRBJ1-4; V: TRBV19; CDR3: CASSTRRGRTNEKLFF
J: TRBJ2-3; V: TRBV27; CDR3: CASRGTRLADTQYF
J: TRBJ1-2; V: TRBV19; CDR3: CASSIGDSRYGGYTF
J: TRBJ2-3; V: TRBV18; CDR3: CASHRDREPDTQYF
J: TRBJ2-2; V: TRBV2; CDR3: CASSAGTSGTGELFF
J: TRBJ1-2; V: TRBV28; CDR3: CASSLETYGYTF
J: TRBJ2-2; V: TRBV11-3; CDR3: CASSSGLVTGELFF
J: TRBJ1-6; V: TRBV27; CDR3: CASSFRVENSPLHF
J: TRBJ2-2; V: TRBV5-1; CDR3: CASSPRGPGELFF
J: TRBJ2-7; V: TRBV10-1; CDR3: CASSEPPGSYEQYF
J: TRBJ2-2; V: TRBV6-5; CDR3: CASSYLAGGPAGELFF
J: TRBJ2-3; V: TRBV28; CDR3: CASTLAGLTDTQYF
J: TRBJ2-5; V: TRBV3-1/TRBV3-2; CDR3: CASSQEASGKPQETQYF
J: TRBJ2-3; V: TRBV3-1/TRBV3-2; CDR3: CASSQGGLAGGPRDTQYF
J: TRBJ1-5; V: TRBV2; CDR3: CASSENGQPGPQHF
J: TRBJ1-1; V: TRBV7-9; CDR3: CASSKSGLILF
J: TRBJ2-1; V: TRBV3-1/TRBV3-2; CDR3: CASSQYPMDSGGDEQFF
J: TRBJ2-3; V: TRBV2; CDR3: CASKEEGGRPDTQYF
J: TRBJ2-1; V: TRBV9; CDR3: CASSVAASGSDEQFF
J: TRBJ1-2; V: TRBV19; CDR3: CASYNRLGALGYGYTF
J: TRBJ2-1; V: TRBV30; CDR3: CAFWTSGEYNEQFF
J: TRBJ2-1; V: TRBV7-9; CDR3: CASSPGTSGYNEQFF
J: TRBJ2-5; V: TRBV7-2; CDR3: CASSLSQGSGETQYF
J: TRBJ2-5; V: TRBV7-2; CDR3: CASSLDLRETQYF
J: TRBJ2-2; V: TRBV28; CDR3: CASSFGGVGTGELFF
J: TRBJ1-6; V: TRBV6-4; CDR3: CASSVDRGPNSPLHF
J: TRBJ2-1; V: TRBV6-4; CDR3: CASSGRGSSSYNEQFF
J: TRBJ2-3; V: TRBV10-3; CDR3: CAISDSSSTDTQYF
J: TRBJ2-3; V: TRBV9; CDR3: CASSGLAGGADTQYF
J: TRBJ1-1; V: TRBV12-3/TRBV12-4; CDR3: CASSFHRGAEAFF
J: TRBJ1-1; V: TRBV20-1; CDR3: CSARPSDEAFF
J: TRBJ1-2; V: TRBV27; CDR3: CASSTGALNNYGYTF